The 27 T cell receptor beta chains listed next were all sequenced from one sample in a study of siplizumab effects on memory and regulatory T cells (dated by TCRdb to between 2018 and 2020). Library preparation used the immunoSEQ multiplex PCR assay. The clones in this table, taken by TCRdb from immuneACCESS, are in-frame only. Not every clone is retained; where verified, under half of the shortfall comes from an unresolved V gene, and the cause of the rest is unknown. A total of 70,000 or so clones appear in this sample, about 89% of them only once. The top ten constitute more than 25% of the sample. The sample comprised CD8+ T cells sorted from blood. These receptor sequences come from a human donor in good health.

Only one count was recorded for this clone. The J gene is TRBJ2-1, the V gene TRBV7-3; perhaps D is TRBD1 or TRBD2 (5 bases each). Trimming removed 5 bases from V and 0 bases from J, with 14 bases in between. This CDR3 has 16 amino acids. Per the germline V gene, CDR1 is SGHTA and CDR2 is FQGTGA. CDR3 in amino acids: CASSTRDGRSYNEQFF. In nucleotides, the CDR3 is TGTGCCAGCAGCACCCGGGACGGGCGCTCCTACAATGAGCAGTTCTTC.

The J gene is TRBJ2-7, the V gene TRBV9; D is tentatively TRBD1 or TRBD2 (7 bases each). Trimming left V 0 bases short and J 4 bases short, with 17 bases between. The CDR3 contains 16 residues. Germline V gene sequence: CDR1 SGDLS, CDR2 YYNGEE. CDR3 DNA: TGTGCCAGCAGCGTAGACAGGGGCGGGAGCATGTACGAGCAGTACTTC. Protein product: CASSVDRGGSMYEQYF.

This clone was recorded once. The rearrangement links TRBV7-9 to TRBJ1-1; D unresolved. Germline V gives CDR1 SEHNR, CDR2 FQNEAQ (reference sequence). This CDR3 is built from 14 residues. V shed 4 bases and J shed 0 bases, with 9 bases lying between them. The CDR3 DNA reads TGTGCCAGCAGCTCATACCAGATGAACACTGAAGCTTTCTTT. Translation gives CASSSYQMNTEAFF.

Only one count was recorded for this clone. This chain links TRBV19 with TRBJ1-2; TRBD1 matches 8 bases. This CDR3 has 16 amino acids. CDR1 and CDR2 from the germline V gene are LNHDA and SQIVND (reference sequence). J lost 6 bases, V lost 0 bases, and 9 bases had no gene match. The CDR3 sequence: CASSIDLRGLDDGYTF. CDR3 coding DNA: TGTGCCAGTAGTATAGATCTCAGGGGGCTGGATGATGGCTACACCTTC.

This clone was counted once. The V gene is TRBV9, the J gene TRBJ2-7, with no clear D. The V and J ends lost 0 bases and 0 bases respectively, with 7 bases between them. CDR3 size: 14 residues. Germline values: CDR1 SGDLS, CDR2 YYNGEE. CDR3 nucleotides: TGTGCCAGCAGCGTAGTTGCGGACTCCTACGAGCAGTACTTC. This gives the protein CASSVVADSYEQYF.

This chain joins TRBV12-5 and TRBJ2-3; D unresolved. This CDR3 has 18 residues. V was clipped by 3 bases and J by 0 bases, with 19 bases between them. Looked up from germline, CDR1 is LGHNT and CDR2 is FRNRAP. The CDR3, as DNA: TGTGCTAGTGGTTTTCTTCTGCCCATTTATTCTAGCACAGATACGCAGTATTTT. It encodes CASGFLLPIYSSTDTQYF.

V usage is TRBV7-3 and J usage is TRBJ2-3; 10 bases align to TRBD1. After removal of 2 bases from V and 4 bases from J, the junction contained 6 bases not matched to a gene. The CDR3 length is 16 residues. Germline lookup yields CDR1 SGHTA and CDR2 FQGTGA. In nucleotides, the CDR3 is TGTGCCAGCAGCTTACCGGGACAGGGGATTTCAGATACGCAGTATTTT. Amino acid sequence: CASSLPGQGISDTQYF.

This chain uses TRBV27 with TRBJ1-5, with 11 nucleotides matching TRBD1. V lost 5 bases and J lost 6; bases outside the gene matches: 3. There are 14 residues in the CDR3. Looked up from germline, CDR1 is MNHEY and CDR2 is SMNVEV (reference sequence). The CDR3 is CASSMGQGVQPQHF. DNA of the CDR3: TGTGCCAGCAGTATGGGACAGGGGGTTCAGCCCCAGCATTTT.

The V gene is TRBV5-4, the J gene TRBJ2-3; 10 bases match TRBD2. The germline gives CDR1 SGHNT, CDR2 YYREEE (reference sequence). With V trimmed by 7 bases and J by 0 bases, 11 bases remained unmatched. This CDR3 contains 17 residues. The CDR3 sequence: CASQGSSGGRSTDTQYF. The CDR3 DNA is TGTGCCAGCCAAGGGAGTAGCGGGGGGCGAAGCACAGATACGCAGTATTTT.

The V call is TRBV27, the J call TRBJ2-1; 8 bases align to TRBD1. V gave up 4 bases and J gave up 4 bases; unmatched junction bases: 6. The CDR3 has 15 residues. CDR1 is MNHEY and CDR2 is SMNVEV in the germline V gene (reference sequence). The CDR3 DNA reads as TGTGCCAGCAGTTCCGGGACAGGTCTTTACAATGAGCAGTTCTTC. Its translation is CASSSGTGLYNEQFF.

The genes are TRBV11-2 and TRBJ2-1; TRBD2 agrees at 8 bases. CDR1 SGHAT and CDR2 FQNNGV come from the germline V gene. The ends lost 5 bases at V and 9 bases at J; junction bases unmatched: 9. The CDR3 length is 14 residues. The CDR3 protein is CASSEPGLGVEQFF. The CDR3 DNA is TGTGCCAGCAGCGAACCGGGACTAGGGGTTGAGCAGTTCTTC.

This clone has just a few counts. The V and J genes are TRBV5-1 and TRBJ1-3; no clear D gene. CDR1 and CDR2 (germline): SGHRS, YFSETQ. CDR3 size: 14 residues. V lost 0 bases and J lost 0, with 4 bases in between. CDR3 sequence (DNA): TGCGCCAGCAGCTTGGGTATCTCTGGAAACACCATATATTTT. Its translation is CASSLGISGNTIYF. Drawing the rest from reference TRBV5-1 and TRBJ1-3, the complete variable domain is KAGVTQTPRYLIKTRGQQVTLSCSPISGHRSVSWYQQTPGQGLQFLFEYFSETQRNKGNFPGRFSGRQFSNSRSEMNVSTLELGDSALYLCASSLGISGNTIYFGEGSWLTVV.

The CDR3 region has the DNA TGTGCCAGCAGTTTTAATACTGAAGCTTTCTTT. Translation: CASSFNTEAFF. The chain combines TRBV28 with TRBJ1-1, with no clear D. The CDR3 runs to 11 residues. The germline CDR1 and CDR2 sequences are MDHEN and SYDVKM. V dropped 3 bases and J dropped 5 bases, with 4 bases sitting between them.

The rearrangement uses TRBV27 and TRBJ2-3, with 13 bases fitting TRBD2. The germline V gene has CDR1 MNHEY and CDR2 SMNVEV (reference sequence). V shed 5 bases and J 0 bases; nucleotides not matched to a gene: 2. The CDR3 has 16 amino acids. The CDR3 region is CASSATSGGSTDTQYF. CDR3 coding DNA: TGTGCCAGCAGTGCGACTAGCGGGGGGAGCACAGATACGCAGTATTTT.

This clone is a singleton in its sample. The CDR3 region is CASSYSMAVWEQFF. Here the CDR3 DNA reads TGTGCCAGCAGTTACTCGATGGCCGTTTGGGAGCAGTTCTTC. The rearrangement links TRBV6-6 to TRBJ2-1; no clear D. The CDR3 loop spans 14 amino acids. CDR1 and CDR2 (germline): MNHNY, SVGAGI (reference sequence). V was clipped by 0 bases and J by 10 bases, with 13 bases between them.

The chain carries TRBV9 and TRBJ1-1; 9 bases map to TRBD1. V trimming: 2 bases; J trimming: 1 base; junction bases outside the gene matches: 12. The CDR3 length is 18 residues. Germline CDR1 is SGDLS and CDR2 is YYNGEE. CDR3 region: CASSVSGRTGVGNTEAFF. The CDR3 DNA follows: TGTGCCAGCAGCGTCTCCGGCAGGACAGGGGTAGGGAACACTGAAGCTTTCTTT.

This rearrangement joins TRBV19 to TRBJ1-2; 7 bases fit TRBD1. The CDR3 is made up of 15 amino acids. Germline V CDR1 and CDR2: LNHDA, SQIVND (reference sequence). After removal of 10 bases from V and 5 bases from J, the junction contained 16 bases not matched to a gene. The CDR3 DNA sequence: TGTGCCACAGGGGGAGTGAGCCTCCTAGGGTATGGCTACACCTTC. Encoded protein: CATGGVSLLGYGYTF.

The chain has TRBV29-1 and TRBJ1-1; D is perhaps TRBD1 (6 bases). V was pared by 4 bases and J by 5 bases, with 11 bases between. Germline assignment: CDR1 SQVTM and CDR2 ANQGSEA. This CDR3 comprises 12 residues. The CDR3 bases are TGCAGCGTTGCCAGGGGCCCTACTGAAGCTTTCTTT. It is translated as CSVARGPTEAFF.

CDR3 loop: CASSLAGTDSSGNTIYF. The DNA of the CDR3 is TGCGCCAGCAGCTTGGCGGGGACAGATTCTTCTGGAAACACCATATATTTT. V gene TRBV5-1 combines with J gene TRBJ1-3; TRBD1 aligns across 7 bases. Germline lookup yields CDR1 SGHRS and CDR2 YFSETQ. The J segment lost 1 base and the V segment lost 0 bases, leaving 7 bases of the junction unmatched. The CDR3 is made up of 17 amino acids.

The chain links TRBV4-1 to TRBJ2-7; D possibly uses TRBD1 or TRBD2 (6 bases each). CDR1 and CDR2 from the germline V gene are MGHRA and YSYEKL. With 6 bases removed from V and 2 bases from J, the gap between germline ends came to 26 bases. This CDR3 has 18 amino acids. CDR3 loop: CASSYRVQGRDVAYEQYF. In nucleotides, the CDR3 is TGCGCCAGCAGTTACAGGGTACAAGGGCGGGACGTAGCCTACGAGCAGTACTTC.

The genes are TRBV6-6 and TRBJ2-1; tentative D call: TRBD1 (6 bases). This CDR3 spans 15 amino acids. V lost 2 bases and J lost 10, with 18 bases in between. CDR1 is MNHNY, CDR2 SVGAGI, per germline (reference sequence). In DNA, the CDR3 is TGTGCCAGCAGTTACACTCAACAGGGTTTAGAGGAGCAGTTCTTC. This sequence encodes CASSYTQQGLEEQFF.

The V gene is TRBV5-1, the J gene TRBJ2-5, with 10 positions matching TRBD2. The CDR3 totals 15 residues. Germline V gives CDR1 SGHRS, CDR2 YFSETQ. V trimming: 3 bases; J trimming: 5 bases; junction bases outside the gene matches: 7. The CDR3 spells CASSSSGGVRETQYF. DNA for the CDR3: TGCGCCAGCAGCTCCAGCGGGGGGGTCCGGGAGACCCAGTACTTC.

CDR3 sequence (DNA): TGTGCCAGCAGCGGACTCGCAGGACTTAAAAATGAGCAGTTCTTC. This sequence encodes CASSGLAGLKNEQFF. The gene calls are TRBV9 and TRBJ2-1; D is possibly TRBD2 (5 bases). The CDR3 is 15 amino acids. The germline CDR1 and CDR2 sequences are SGDLS and YYNGEE. V was trimmed by 3 bases and J by 7 bases, leaving 17 bases between them.

V and J are TRBV5-8 and TRBJ2-5; 11 bases map to TRBD1. J was trimmed by 3 bases and V by 2 bases; bases with no gene match: 3. CDR3 length equals 15 residues. The germline V gene encodes CDR1 SGHTS and CDR2 YDEGEE. The CDR3 bases are TGTGCCAGCAGCTTACGGACAGGGGGCGAAGAGACCCAGTACTTC. It encodes CASSLRTGGEETQYF. Together with reference TRBV5-8 and TRBJ2-5, the CDR3 gives the full variable domain: EAGVTQSPTHLIKTRGQQATLRCSPISGHTSVYWYQQALGLGLQFLLWYDEGEERNRGNFPPRFSGRQFPNYSSELNVNALELEDSALYLCASSLRTGGEETQYFGPGTRLLVL.

The chain uses TRBV4-1 and TRBJ2-7, with 11 bases lining up with TRBD1. CDR1 and CDR2 from the germline V gene are MGHRA and YSYEKL. V lost 2 bases and J lost 2; bases outside the gene matches: 5. The CDR3 has 16 residues. CDR3 sequence reads: CASSQSPGQGAYEQYF. CDR3 DNA: TGCGCCAGCAGCCAAAGCCCGGGACAGGGGGCCTACGAGCAGTACTTC.

The genes are TRBV27 and TRBJ1-2, with D perhaps TRBD1 (6 bases). CDR1 and CDR2 (germline): MNHEY, SMNVEV (reference sequence). The CDR3 totals 14 residues. V was cut by 4 bases and J by 8 bases, with 17 bases left in between. The CDR3 DNA is TGTGCCAGCAGTTGGGGGCGGGGGTCGCGGGGCTACACCTTC. It codes for CASSWGRGSRGYTF.

This rearrangement joins TRBV29-1 to TRBJ2-2; a weak D match, TRBD1 (6 bases). Deletions cut 6 bases from V and 0 bases from J, with 20 bases between. This CDR3 region has 17 residues. The germline V gene encodes CDR1 SQVTM and CDR2 ANQGSEA. The CDR3 sequence: CSVWTASSIANTGELFF. CDR3 DNA sequence: TGCAGCGTCTGGACAGCTTCCTCGATAGCGAACACCGGGGAGCTGTTTTTT.